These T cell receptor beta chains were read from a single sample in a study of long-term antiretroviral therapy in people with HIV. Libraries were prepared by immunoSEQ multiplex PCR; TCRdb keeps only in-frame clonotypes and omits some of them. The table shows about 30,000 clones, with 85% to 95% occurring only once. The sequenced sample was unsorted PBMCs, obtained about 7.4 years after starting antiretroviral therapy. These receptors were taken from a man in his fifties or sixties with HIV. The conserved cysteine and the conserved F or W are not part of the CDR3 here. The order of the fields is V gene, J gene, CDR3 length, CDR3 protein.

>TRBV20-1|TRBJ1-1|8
SAAGTEAF
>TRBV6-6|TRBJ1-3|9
ASSQQGTIY
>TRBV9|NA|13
ASSQGRGPSYEQY
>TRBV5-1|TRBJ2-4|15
ASSQTPSGGGKNIQY
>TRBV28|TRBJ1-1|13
ASSAFGQGQTEAF
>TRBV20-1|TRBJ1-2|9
SAPRPYGYT
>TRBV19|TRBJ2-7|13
ASSIWGIPSYEQY
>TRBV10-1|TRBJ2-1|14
ASSDPGTSGYNEQF
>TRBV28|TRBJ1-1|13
ASSSGSFRSTEAF
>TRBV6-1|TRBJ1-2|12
ASSTGGAGYGYT
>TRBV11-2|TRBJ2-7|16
ASSLDRAGGTQFYEQY
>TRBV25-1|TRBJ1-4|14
ASSENRGGTNEKLF
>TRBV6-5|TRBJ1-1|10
ASSEAGGEAF
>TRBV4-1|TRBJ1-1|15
ASSQEGAGSLGTEAF
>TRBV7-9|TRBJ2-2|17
ASSLVRKRRASTTGELF
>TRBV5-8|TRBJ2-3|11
ASSLKQVDTQY
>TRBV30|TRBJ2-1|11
AWFNVGGNEQF
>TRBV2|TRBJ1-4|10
ASSDVAEKLF
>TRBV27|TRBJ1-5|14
ASSPWTQGGNQPQH
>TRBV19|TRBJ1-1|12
ASSLPGMNTEAF
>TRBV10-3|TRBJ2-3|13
AIRVTGATTDTQY
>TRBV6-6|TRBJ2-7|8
ASGFYEQY
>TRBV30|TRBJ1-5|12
AWSVSTTNQPQH
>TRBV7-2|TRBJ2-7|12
ASSLSTASYEQY
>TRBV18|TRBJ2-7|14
ASSPPGLAGSYEQY
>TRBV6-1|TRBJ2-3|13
ASSEAGGGLYTQY
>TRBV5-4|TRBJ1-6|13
ASTSQGNYNSPLH
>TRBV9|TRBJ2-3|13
ASSVGGFRTDTQY
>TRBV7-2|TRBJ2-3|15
ASSRGLAGETTDTQY
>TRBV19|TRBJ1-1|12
ASSIAGTGTEAF
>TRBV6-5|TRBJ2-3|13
ASSFGGAEVNTQY
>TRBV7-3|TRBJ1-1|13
ASSLLVIGNTEAF
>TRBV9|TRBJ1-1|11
ASSVGHVTEAF
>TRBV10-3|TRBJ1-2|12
AISESLAAGGYT
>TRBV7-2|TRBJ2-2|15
ASSSRGLAANTGELF
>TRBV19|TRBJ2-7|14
ASSIGHPEGSYEQY
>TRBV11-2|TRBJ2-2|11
ASQLGGAGELF
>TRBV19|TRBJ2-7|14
ASSKGTGDGSYEQY
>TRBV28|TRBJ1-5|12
ASMVVRGSQPQH
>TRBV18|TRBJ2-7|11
ASSPGDREEQY
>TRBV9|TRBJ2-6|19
ASSVDFPGQGLGSGANVLT
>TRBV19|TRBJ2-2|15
ASSPSWDRVTTGELF
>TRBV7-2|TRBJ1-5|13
ASSPGRTDNQPQH
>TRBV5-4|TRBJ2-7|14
ASSTGQGRNSYEQY
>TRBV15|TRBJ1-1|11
ATSRFQGTEAF